These 25 T cell receptor beta chains came from one sample sequenced in a study of Graves' ophthalmopathy and Graves' hyperthyroidism. The study amplified TCR beta CDR3 regions using RNA transcripts. Second-round multiplex PCR came after a first-round RT-PCR that employed HTBI primers. TCRdb used MiXCR to reprocess the multiplex PCR reads, holding one entry per CDR3 protein. The top ten hold about 2.4% of the sample, which has some 350,000 distinct CDR3 sequences, 15% to 20% seen once. Sequences were obtained from peripheral blood. These receptor sequences come from an adult woman with stable Graves' hyperthyroidism.

This clonotype was seen at least ten times. As DNA, the CDR3 is TGTGCCAGCAGGACGACAGGGACGGGACAGCCCCAGCATTTT. Residues: CASRTTGTGQPQHF. The V call is TRBV28, the J call TRBJ1-5; 7 bases are a match to TRBD1. CDR1 and CDR2 (germline): MDHEN, SYDVKM. V was clipped by 6 bases and J by 7 bases; unmatched bases: 9. The CDR3 extends over 14 amino acids.

In the case of this clonotype: Given a much more abundant clone one base away, this may be a read error. The V gene is TRBV28, the J gene TRBJ1-1; D might be TRBD1 (5 bases). The CDR3 totals 13 residues. In germline, CDR1 is MDHEN, CDR2 SYDVKM. Trimming took off 6 bases at V and 9 bases at J, with 17 bases between the two ends. The CDR3 nucleotides are TGTGCCAGCAGCCGCGAGGGGATCTTAAAAGCTTTCTTT. Amino acid sequence: CASSREGILKAFF.

The chain uses TRBV30 and TRBJ1-5; no clear D gene. V lost 0 bases to trimming and J lost 3 bases, with 9 bases between them. Germline CDR1 GTSNPN, CDR2 SVGIG (reference sequence). The CDR3 extends over 14 amino acids. The DNA of the CDR3 is TGTGCCTGGAGTGTTGGGGTTACCAATCAGCCCCAGCATTTT. The encoded protein is CAWSVGVTNQPQHF. The full variable domain, in which reference TRBV30 and TRBJ1-5 provide the parts outside the CDR3, is SQTIHQWPATLVQPVGSPLSLECTVEGTSNPNLYWYRQAAGRGLQLLFYSVGIGQISSEVPQNLSASRPQDRQFILSSKKLLLSDSGFYLCAWSVGVTNQPQHFGDGTRLSIL.

In its sample, this clonotype was seen many times. The chain is built from TRBV7-9 and TRBJ1-2; D is ambiguous. This CDR3 is built from 15 residues. The ends were cut back, 3 bases at V and 2 bases at J, with 13 bases in the middle. The germline gives CDR1 SEHNR, CDR2 FQNEAQ (reference sequence). This chain's CDR3 is CASSLMTAPNYGYTF. CDR3 nucleotides: TGTGCCAGCAGCTTGATGACGGCACCCAACTATGGCTACACCTTC.

This clonotype was detected ten times or more. The J gene is TRBJ2-7, the V gene TRBV7-3; 7 bases are shared with TRBD2. CDR3 size: 19 residues. Per the germline V gene, CDR1 is SGHTA and CDR2 is FQGTGA. The junction had 21 bases not matched to a gene; V was cut back by 5 bases and J by 2 bases. CDR3: CASSRRGLTAGALPYEQYF. The DNA of the CDR3 is TGTGCCAGCAGCCGTAGGGGCCTTACGGCGGGAGCCCTCCCCTACGAGCAGTACTTC.

J is TRBJ1-2 and V is TRBV6-1, with 8 bases fitting TRBD1. V shed 6 bases and J 3 bases; nucleotides not matched to a gene: 3. The CDR3 extends over 13 amino acids. The germline V gene encodes CDR1 MNHNS and CDR2 SASEGT. The CDR3 loop reads CASRSQGDYGYTF. The CDR3 nucleotides read TGTGCCAGCAGATCACAGGGGGACTATGGCTACACCTTC.

In its sample, this clonotype was seen many times. The gene calls are TRBV2 and TRBJ2-7; D might be TRBD2 (5 bases). The length of the CDR3 is 15 residues. The ends were cut back, 5 bases at V and 4 bases at J, with 18 bases in the middle. Germline-derived CDR1 and CDR2 are SNHLY and FYNNEI. The CDR3 region is CASSPGLRVFYEQYF. CDR3 nucleotide sequence: TGTGCCAGCAGTCCAGGACTCCGAGTTTTTTACGAGCAGTACTTC.

The table lists this clonotype with many counts. This CDR3 is missing its conserved last phenylalanine or tryptophan, likely due to a read error. The V call is TRBV7-2, the J call TRBJ1-2; D may be TRBD1 (5 bases). CDR1 SGHTA and CDR2 FQGNSA come from the germline V gene. V lost 2 bases, J lost 5 bases, and 15 bases lay in between. The CDR3 totals 15 residues. The DNA of the CDR3 is TGTGCCAGCAGCTTATCGTCTGCTGGGACGTATGGCTACACCATC. Its protein is CASSLSSAGTYGYTI.

This clonotype came up many times. This chain connects TRBV27 to TRBJ2-7, with a possible D match to TRBD1 (5 bases). Germline-derived CDR1 and CDR2 are MNHEY and SMNVEV (reference sequence). CDR3 length: 14 amino acids. With 8 bases removed from V and 1 base from J, the gap between germline ends came to 15 bases. The CDR3 here is CASGRLGVSYEQYF. The CDR3 DNA follows: TGTGCCAGCGGGCGGCTAGGGGTTTCCTACGAGCAGTACTTC.

The chain combines TRBV11-2 with TRBJ1-1, with D possibly being TRBD1 (6 bases). CDR3 length: 17 residues. Germline assignment: CDR1 SGHAT and CDR2 FQNNGV. V was pared by 0 bases and J by 0 bases, with 14 bases between. The CDR3 here is CASSLEGQGTMNTEAFF. CDR3 sequence (DNA): TGTGCCAGCAGCTTAGAGGGTCAGGGGACGATGAACACTGAAGCTTTCTTT.

Details on this clonotype: This sequence may be a read error, since a much larger clone differs from it by one base. The chain is built from TRBV6-2 or TRBV6-3 and TRBJ2-2, with a tentative D call TRBD2 (6 bases). Germline assignment: CDR1 MNHEY and CDR2 SVGEGT. The CDR3 has 16 amino acids. The CDR3 sequence: CASSYFGGFNTGELCF. Written as DNA, the CDR3 is TGTGCCAGCAGTTACTTCGGAGGGTTTAACACCGGGGAGCTGTGTTTT.

CDR3 nucleotides: TGTGCTAGTGCCTTAAATATGGACTCTGGAAACACCATATATTTT. Protein sequence: CASALNMDSGNTIYF. V usage is TRBV12-5 and J usage is TRBJ1-3; D not resolved. V was clipped by 7 bases and J by 0 bases, with 13 bases between them. Per germline, CDR1 LGHNT and CDR2 FRNRAP. The CDR3 runs to 15 residues.

Concerning this clonotype: This clone may be a read error of a much larger clone one base away. The gene calls are TRBV3-1 and TRBJ2-5, with D perhaps TRBD1 or TRBD2 (6 bases each). This CDR3 is built from 15 residues. Germline V gives CDR1 LGHDT, CDR2 YNNKEL (reference sequence). This CDR3 reads CVSSLIGGRQETQYF. In nucleotides, the CDR3 is TGTGTCAGCAGCCTTATAGGGGGGAGGCAAGAGACCCAGTACTTC.

The table lists this clonotype with many counts. The chain recombines TRBV6-5 with TRBJ1-1, with D possibly being TRBD1 (5 bases). The V gene lost 4 bases and the J gene lost 5 bases, with 17 bases spanning the gap. In germline, CDR1 is MNHEY, CDR2 SVGAGI. The CDR3 is made up of 15 amino acids. CDR3 nucleotides: TGTGCCAGCAGTTCCCAGGCCGGGGGATGGACTGAAGCTTTCTTT. Residues: CASSSQAGGWTEAFF.

As regards this clonotype: One base away lies a much larger clone, so this may be a sequencing read error. V usage is TRBV27 and J usage is TRBJ2-2; D gene unclear. Germline V CDR1 and CDR2: MNHEY, SMNVEV (reference sequence). Deletions cut 8 bases from V and 6 bases from J, with 13 bases between. The CDR3 sequence is 13 residues long. The CDR3 region is CASCPYGPGELFF. DNA for the CDR3: TGTGCCAGCTGCCCGTACGGACCCGGGGAGCTGTTTTTT.

Ten or more counts support this clonotype. The chain joins TRBV28 to TRBJ2-7; D perhaps matches TRBD2 (5 bases). The CDR3 spans 12 residues. V lost 6 bases and J 9 bases, leaving 15 bases between the germline ends. CDR1 MDHEN and CDR2 SYDVKM come from the germline V gene. The CDR3 DNA reads TGTGCCAGCAGCACCGTAGTAGCGATGCAGTACTTC. Translated, it gives CASSTVVAMQYF.

This clonotype was recorded many times. The rearrangement links TRBV18 to TRBJ2-7, with D unresolved. CDR1 and CDR2 from the germline V gene are KGHSH and LQKENI. V lost 1 base, J lost 7 bases, and 2 bases lay in between. The CDR3 runs 10 residues. The CDR3 protein is CASSPQEQYF. CDR3 nucleotide sequence: TGTGCCAGCTCACCACAAGAGCAGTACTTC.

This clonotype was counted many times. The rearrangement links TRBV4-1 to TRBJ2-7; TRBD2 matches 7 bases. The CDR3 loop spans 13 amino acids. Germline V lookup: CDR1 MGHRA, CDR2 YSYEKL. J was trimmed by 7 bases and V by 4 bases; bases with no gene match: 7. The CDR3 DNA reads TGCGCCAGCAGCCCACCGGGGGGTTGGGAGCAGTACTTC. It encodes CASSPPGGWEQYF.

This clonotype was found many times. The chain carries TRBV30 and TRBJ2-7; D is perhaps TRBD2 (6 bases). Germline V gene sequence: CDR1 GTSNPN, CDR2 SVGIG (reference sequence). The CDR3 totals 13 residues. Between the trimmed V and J ends, which lost 2 bases and 5 bases, there was a span of 13 bases. The CDR3 DNA follows: TGTGCCTGGAGTACTAGCTCCGGTCACGAGCAGTACTTC. Its translation is CAWSTSSGHEQYF.

At least ten counts were recorded for this clonotype. The chain couples TRBV6-2 or TRBV6-3 to TRBJ2-1; D may be TRBD2 (6 bases). Germline-derived CDR1 and CDR2 are MNHEY and SVGEGT. Between the trimmed V and J ends, which lost 2 bases and 8 bases, there was a span of 13 bases. The CDR3 length is 14 residues. The CDR3 nucleotides are TGTGCCAGCAGTTACGGAGGGCCGTTCGATGAGCAGTTCTTC. Its translation: CASSYGGPFDEQFF.

Ten or more counts support this clonotype. The V call is TRBV12-3 or TRBV12-4, the J call TRBJ2-7, with D perhaps matching TRBD1 (5 bases). The CDR3 consists of 14 residues. Deletions cut 3 bases from V and 2 bases from J, with 11 bases between. In DNA, the CDR3 is TGTGCCAGCAGTTTGGGGCAGAGGCCCTACGAGCAGTACTTC. Translated, it gives CASSLGQRPYEQYF.

This clonotype was recorded many times. The chain couples TRBV7-9 to TRBJ2-5; tentatively, D is TRBD1 (5 bases). CDR1 is SEHNR, CDR2 FQNEAQ, per germline (reference sequence). The CDR3 runs to 14 residues. V dropped 5 bases and J dropped 2 bases, with 12 bases sitting between them. This CDR3 reads CASSHPRQQETQYF. The CDR3 DNA follows: TGTGCCAGCAGCCATCCAAGACAGCAAGAGACCCAGTACTTC.

This clonotype is a singleton in its sample. The V call is TRBV7-2, the J call TRBJ2-2; D is perhaps TRBD2 (5 bases). The CDR3 loop spans 13 amino acids. The germline V gene has CDR1 SGHTA and CDR2 FQGNSA. Deletions cut 5 bases from V and 6 bases from J, with 10 bases between. This chain's CDR3 is CASSPLRAGELFF. The DNA for the CDR3 is TGTGCCAGCAGCCCCCTGAGGGCCGGGGAGCTGTTTTTT.

This clonotype was counted ten times or more. V and J are TRBV20-1 and TRBJ2-5, with 8 bases matching TRBD2. V trimming: 2 bases; J trimming: 5 bases; junction bases outside the gene matches: 22. CDR1 and CDR2 (germline): DFQATT, SNEGSKA (reference sequence). CDR3 length equals 19 residues. The CDR3 protein is CSARSEEHSGIHPVETQYF. The CDR3 region has the DNA TGCAGTGCTAGATCCGAAGAACATAGCGGGATACACCCGGTGGAGACCCAGTACTTC.

This clonotype came up many times. The gene calls are TRBV24-1 and TRBJ2-2; 11 bases align to TRBD2. This CDR3 contains 20 residues. Germline trimming cut 3 bases from V and 1 base from J; bases unmatched to any gene: 12. The V gene's germline CDR1 is KGHDR and CDR2 SFDVKD. The DNA of the CDR3 is TGTGCCACCAGTGATGACGGGACTAGCGGATCGACGCAGAACACCGGGGAGCTGTTTTTT. Its translation is CATSDDGTSGSTQNTGELFF.